The rows below give T cell receptor beta chains drawn from one sample of a study of blood T cell repertoires in COVID-19. Measured with immunoSEQ multiplex PCR; TCRdb has only the in-frame clones, and not every one. The sample yields a few hundred thousand clones, around 88% seen once. The material sequenced was PBMCs or T cells enriched from blood (not recorded which). The receptors here all came from a woman aged 40 to 49 with acute COVID-19. CDR3s include the opening cysteine and the closing phenylalanine or tryptophan. D genes are given only for firm matches. Rows may omit the clone size; those that give it use once, few, many or a size class.

v_call: TRBV9; j_call: TRBJ2-5; d_call: NA; clone_size: few; cdr3_length: 15; cdr3_nt: TGTGCCAGCAGCGTAGGCAGGACAGTTCAAGAGACCCAGTACTTC; cdr3_aa: CASSVGRTVQETQYF
v_call: TRBV30; j_call: TRBJ2-5; d_call: NA; clone_size: NA; cdr3_length: 14; cdr3_nt: TGTGCCTGGGACACCTCAGGGCTGCGAGAGACCCAGTACTTC; cdr3_aa: CAWDTSGLRETQYF
v_call: TRBV7-8; j_call: TRBJ2-7; d_call: NA; clone_size: NA; cdr3_length: 16; cdr3_nt: TGTGCCAGCAGCTTGGCGGGCATAGGGCTCCCCTACGAGCAGTACTTC; cdr3_aa: CASSLAGIGLPYEQYF
v_call: TRBV9; j_call: TRBJ1-2; d_call: NA; clone_size: NA; cdr3_length: 16; cdr3_nt: TGTGCCAGCAGCGTAGATCTCCGTACAGGGACCTATGGCTACACCTTC; cdr3_aa: CASSVDLRTGTYGYTF
v_call: TRBV3-1/TRBV3-2; j_call: TRBJ1-4; d_call: NA; clone_size: NA; cdr3_length: 15; cdr3_nt: TGTGCCAGCAGCCAAGTAGGAGGGGCTAGTGAAAAACTGTTTTTT; cdr3_aa: CASSQVGGASEKLFF
v_call: TRBV5-4; j_call: TRBJ2-1; d_call: TRBD2; clone_size: NA; cdr3_length: 16; cdr3_nt: TGTGCCAGCAGCCACGGACTAGCGGGGACTTACAATGAGCAGTTCTTC; cdr3_aa: CASSHGLAGTYNEQFF
v_call: TRBV5-1; j_call: TRBJ1-5; d_call: NA; clone_size: few; cdr3_length: 15; cdr3_nt: TGCGCCAGCAGCTTGGTGCCAGGGAATGATCAGCCCCAGCATTTT; cdr3_aa: CASSLVPGNDQPQHF
v_call: TRBV12-3/TRBV12-4; j_call: TRBJ1-1; d_call: TRBD1; clone_size: NA; cdr3_length: 13; cdr3_nt: TGTGCCAGCAGTCGACAGGGTGGGGCTGAAGCTTTCTTT; cdr3_aa: CASSRQGGAEAFF
v_call: TRBV3-1/TRBV3-2; j_call: TRBJ2-1; d_call: TRBD2; clone_size: NA; cdr3_length: 18; cdr3_nt: TGTGCCAGCAGCCAAGTCGGACTAGCGGGAGGGTCAGTCAATGAGCAGTTCTTC; cdr3_aa: CASSQVGLAGGSVNEQFF
v_call: TRBV24-1; j_call: TRBJ1-2; d_call: NA; clone_size: NA; cdr3_length: 13; cdr3_nt: TGTGCCACCAGCGACGGGATTCCATATGGCTACACCTTC; cdr3_aa: CATSDGIPYGYTF
v_call: TRBV6-5; j_call: TRBJ2-6; d_call: NA; clone_size: NA; cdr3_length: 14; cdr3_nt: TGTGCCAGCAGTTATTCGGGGGGCATTTTACTCCTGACTTTC; cdr3_aa: CASSYSGGILLLTF
v_call: TRBV11-2; j_call: TRBJ2-1; d_call: TRBD2; clone_size: once; cdr3_length: 15; cdr3_nt: TGTGCCAGCAGCCTCGGACTAGCGGGAGGGCGGGAGCAGTTCTTC; cdr3_aa: CASSLGLAGGREQFF
v_call: TRBV18; j_call: TRBJ1-3; d_call: NA; clone_size: NA; cdr3_length: 18; cdr3_nt: TGTGCCAGCTCGACAAGGCGGGGCAGCCAAAGCTCTGGAAACACCATATATTTT; cdr3_aa: CASSTRRGSQSSGNTIYF
v_call: TRBV29-1; j_call: TRBJ1-2; d_call: TRBD1; clone_size: NA; cdr3_length: 14; cdr3_nt: TGCAGCGTTGATGTTAAACAGGGGGCGCGGGGCTACACCTTC; cdr3_aa: CSVDVKQGARGYTF
v_call: TRBV2; j_call: TRBJ1-2; d_call: TRBD1; clone_size: once; cdr3_length: 16; cdr3_nt: TGTGCCAGCAGTATCCAATGGACAGGTATCAACTATGGCTACACCTTC; cdr3_aa: CASSIQWTGINYGYTF
v_call: TRBV5-1; j_call: TRBJ2-3; d_call: NA; clone_size: NA; cdr3_length: 16; cdr3_nt: TGCGCCAGCAGCTTGGCCGCTTACCAGGGAACAGATACGCAGTATTTT; cdr3_aa: CASSLAAYQGTDTQYF
v_call: TRBV3-1/TRBV3-2; j_call: TRBJ2-3; d_call: TRBD2; clone_size: NA; cdr3_length: 16; cdr3_nt: TGTGCCAGCAGCACAGGGACTAGCGCGGGCACAGATACGCAGTATTTT; cdr3_aa: CASSTGTSAGTDTQYF
v_call: TRBV27; j_call: TRBJ1-4; d_call: NA; clone_size: NA; cdr3_length: 16; cdr3_nt: TGTGCCAGCAGCCGCGAGACAGGATCCTTTAATGAAAAACTGTTTTTT; cdr3_aa: CASSRETGSFNEKLFF
v_call: TRBV6-2/TRBV6-3; j_call: TRBJ2-2; d_call: TRBD2; clone_size: NA; cdr3_length: 15; cdr3_nt: TGTGCCAGCAGCTTAGCGGGAGGGCCGGTCGGGGAGCTGTTTTTT; cdr3_aa: CASSLAGGPVGELFF
v_call: TRBV11-3; j_call: TRBJ1-3; d_call: TRBD1; clone_size: NA; cdr3_length: 14; cdr3_nt: TGTGCCAGCAGCCGAGACAGGGAGCGGAACACCATATATTTT; cdr3_aa: CASSRDRERNTIYF
v_call: TRBV7-9; j_call: TRBJ1-2; d_call: TRBD1; clone_size: NA; cdr3_length: 12; cdr3_nt: TGTGCCAGCACCGTGGACAGGGATGGCTACACCTTC; cdr3_aa: CASTVDRDGYTF
v_call: TRBV11-2; j_call: TRBJ1-3; d_call: NA; clone_size: NA; cdr3_length: 16; cdr3_nt: TGTGCCAGCAGCTTGGGGCCCACAAGCTCTGGAAACACCATATATTTT; cdr3_aa: CASSLGPTSSGNTIYF
v_call: TRBV19; j_call: TRBJ2-2; d_call: TRBD2; clone_size: NA; cdr3_length: 13; cdr3_nt: TGTGCCATGGGCGGGAGGGCCCCCGGGGAGCTGTTTTTT; cdr3_aa: CAMGGRAPGELFF
v_call: TRBV30; j_call: TRBJ1-5; d_call: NA; clone_size: few; cdr3_length: 13; cdr3_nt: TGTGCCTGGAGTACGGGTTGGAATCAGCCCCAGCATTTT; cdr3_aa: CAWSTGWNQPQHF
v_call: TRBV2; j_call: TRBJ1-2; d_call: NA; clone_size: NA; cdr3_length: 10; cdr3_nt: TGTGCCAGCGTCCTCTATGGCTACACCTTC; cdr3_aa: CASVLYGYTF
v_call: TRBV6-5; j_call: TRBJ2-3; d_call: NA; clone_size: NA; cdr3_length: 15; cdr3_nt: TGTGCCAGCAGTTACGAGAGGCCCGGCACAGATACGCAGTATTTT; cdr3_aa: CASSYERPGTDTQYF
v_call: TRBV28; j_call: TRBJ1-2; d_call: TRBD1; clone_size: NA; cdr3_length: 15; cdr3_nt: TGTGCCAGCAGTTTCCGGGACAGGACAAACTATGGCTACACCTTC; cdr3_aa: CASSFRDRTNYGYTF
v_call: TRBV5-1; j_call: TRBJ2-7; d_call: NA; clone_size: NA; cdr3_length: 13; cdr3_nt: TGCGCCAGCAGCTTGGAAGGGGCCGCCGAGCAGTACTTC; cdr3_aa: CASSLEGAAEQYF
v_call: TRBV5-1; j_call: TRBJ1-2; d_call: TRBD1; clone_size: NA; cdr3_length: 15; cdr3_nt: TGCGCCAGCAGCTTGACAGGGGGGGCTAACTATGGCTACACCTTC; cdr3_aa: CASSLTGGANYGYTF
v_call: TRBV7-9; j_call: TRBJ1-5; d_call: TRBD1; clone_size: NA; cdr3_length: 14; cdr3_nt: TGTGCCAGCAGCATGACAGGGGCCCATCAGCCCCAGCATTTT; cdr3_aa: CASSMTGAHQPQHF
v_call: TRBV5-1; j_call: TRBJ2-3; d_call: NA; clone_size: NA; cdr3_length: 15; cdr3_nt: TGCGCCAGCAGCTTGGGTGAGCTCGGCACAGATACGCAGTATTTT; cdr3_aa: CASSLGELGTDTQYF
v_call: TRBV7-9; j_call: TRBJ1-2; d_call: NA; clone_size: NA; cdr3_length: 12; cdr3_nt: TGTGCCAGCGGGCAGGGAATCTATGGCTACACCTTC; cdr3_aa: CASGQGIYGYTF
v_call: TRBV19; j_call: TRBJ1-1; d_call: NA; clone_size: NA; cdr3_length: 12; cdr3_nt: TGTGCCAGTAGGCCTGACTGGACTGAAGCTTTCTTT; cdr3_aa: CASRPDWTEAFF
v_call: TRBV4-3; j_call: TRBJ1-4; d_call: TRBD1; clone_size: NA; cdr3_length: 14; cdr3_nt: TGCGCCAGCAGCCAAGACAGGGGGCGCGAAAAACTGTTTTTT; cdr3_aa: CASSQDRGREKLFF
v_call: TRBV28; j_call: TRBJ2-7; d_call: TRBD1; clone_size: NA; cdr3_length: 14; cdr3_nt: TGTGCCAGCAGATCTACAGGGGGCGGTTACGAGCAGTACTTC; cdr3_aa: CASRSTGGGYEQYF
v_call: TRBV2; j_call: TRBJ2-1; d_call: NA; clone_size: once; cdr3_length: 14; cdr3_nt: TGTGCCAGCAGTGGTGAACTAGCAAGCAATGAGCAGTTCTTC; cdr3_aa: CASSGELASNEQFF
v_call: TRBV7-3; j_call: TRBJ2-3; d_call: TRBD2; clone_size: once; cdr3_length: 15; cdr3_nt: TGTGCCAGCAGCTTATTGCGGGGGGGTGCAGATACGCAGTATTTT; cdr3_aa: CASSLLRGGADTQYF
v_call: TRBV28; j_call: TRBJ2-1; d_call: NA; clone_size: NA; cdr3_length: 14; cdr3_nt: TGTGCCAGCATGGTTAAGCGTTTACCTAATGAGCAGTTCTTC; cdr3_aa: CASMVKRLPNEQFF
v_call: TRBV7-2; j_call: TRBJ2-3; d_call: TRBD2; clone_size: NA; cdr3_length: 13; cdr3_nt: TGTGCCAGCAGACCTAGCGGGACAGATACGCAGTATTTT; cdr3_aa: CASRPSGTDTQYF
v_call: TRBV7-3; j_call: TRBJ1-1; d_call: NA; clone_size: NA; cdr3_length: 13; cdr3_nt: TGTGCCAGCAGCTCACAGGGGAACACTGAAGCTTTCTTT; cdr3_aa: CASSSQGNTEAFF